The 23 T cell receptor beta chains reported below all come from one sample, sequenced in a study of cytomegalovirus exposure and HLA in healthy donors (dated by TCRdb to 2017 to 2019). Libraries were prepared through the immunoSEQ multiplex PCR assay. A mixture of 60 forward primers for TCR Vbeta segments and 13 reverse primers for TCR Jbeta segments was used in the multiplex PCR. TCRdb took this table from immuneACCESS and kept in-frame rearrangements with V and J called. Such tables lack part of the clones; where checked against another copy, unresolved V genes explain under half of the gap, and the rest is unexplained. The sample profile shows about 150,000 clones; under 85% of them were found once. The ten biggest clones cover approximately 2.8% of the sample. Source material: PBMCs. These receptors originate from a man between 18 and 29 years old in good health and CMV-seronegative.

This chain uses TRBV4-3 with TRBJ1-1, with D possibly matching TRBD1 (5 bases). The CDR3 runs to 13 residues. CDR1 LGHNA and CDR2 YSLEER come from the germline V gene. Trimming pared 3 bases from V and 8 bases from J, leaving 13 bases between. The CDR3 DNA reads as TGCGCCAGCAGCCAGGCCGGTAGGACAGAAGCTTTCTTT. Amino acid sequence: CASSQAGRTEAFF.

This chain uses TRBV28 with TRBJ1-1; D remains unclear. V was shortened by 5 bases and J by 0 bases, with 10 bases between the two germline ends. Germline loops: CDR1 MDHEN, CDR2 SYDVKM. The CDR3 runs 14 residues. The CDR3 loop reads CASSLRRLNTEAFF. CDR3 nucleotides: TGTGCCAGCAGTCTGCGCAGGCTGAACACTGAAGCTTTCTTT.

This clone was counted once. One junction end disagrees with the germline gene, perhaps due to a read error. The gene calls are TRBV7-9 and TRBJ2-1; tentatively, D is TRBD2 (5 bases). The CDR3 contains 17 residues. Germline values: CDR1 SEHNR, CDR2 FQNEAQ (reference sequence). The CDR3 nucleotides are TGTTCCAGCAGCTTAGGTCGGCCCGCGTGGATGAGGGATGAGCAGTTCTTC. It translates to CSSSLGRPAWMRDEQFF.

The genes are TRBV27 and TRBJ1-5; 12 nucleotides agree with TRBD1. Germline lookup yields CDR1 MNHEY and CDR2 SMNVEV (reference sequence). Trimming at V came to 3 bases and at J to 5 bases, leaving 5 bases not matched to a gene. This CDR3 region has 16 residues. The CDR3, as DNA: TGTGCCAGCAGTTTCCGGGGGACAGGGGGCGATCAGCCCCAGCATTTT. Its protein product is CASSFRGTGGDQPQHF.

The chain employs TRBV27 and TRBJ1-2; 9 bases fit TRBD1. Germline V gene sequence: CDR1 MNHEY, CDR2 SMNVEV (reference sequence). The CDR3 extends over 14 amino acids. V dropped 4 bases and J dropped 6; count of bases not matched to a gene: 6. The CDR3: CASSYMGTGHGYTF. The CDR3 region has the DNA TGTGCCAGCAGTTACATGGGGACAGGGCATGGCTACACCTTC.

The CDR3 sequence is CASSEPQGLDTGELFF. Written as DNA, the CDR3 is TGTGCCAGCAGTGAACCACAGGGGCTGGACACCGGGGAGCTGTTTTTT. This chain joins TRBV25-1 and TRBJ2-2; 7 bases align to TRBD1. The length of the CDR3 is 16 residues. The germline gives CDR1 MGHDK, CDR2 SYGVNS. With 2 bases clipped from V and 3 bases from J, the junction kept 6 bases outside the gene matches.

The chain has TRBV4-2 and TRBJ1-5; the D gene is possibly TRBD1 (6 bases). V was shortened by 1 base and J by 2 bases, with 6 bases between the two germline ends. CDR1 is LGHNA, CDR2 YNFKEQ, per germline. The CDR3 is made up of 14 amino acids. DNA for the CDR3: TGTGCCAGCAGCCAAGGACAGGGCAATCAGCCCCAGCATTTT. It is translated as CASSQGQGNQPQHF.

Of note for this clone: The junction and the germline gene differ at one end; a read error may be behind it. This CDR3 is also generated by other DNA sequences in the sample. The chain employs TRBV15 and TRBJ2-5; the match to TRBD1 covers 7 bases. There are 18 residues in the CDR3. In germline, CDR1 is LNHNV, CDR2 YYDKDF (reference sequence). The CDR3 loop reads CATSNPTPGQLPGETQYF. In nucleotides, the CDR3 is TGCGCCACCAGCAACCCGACTCCGGGACAGCTTCCTGGAGAGACCCAGTACTTC.

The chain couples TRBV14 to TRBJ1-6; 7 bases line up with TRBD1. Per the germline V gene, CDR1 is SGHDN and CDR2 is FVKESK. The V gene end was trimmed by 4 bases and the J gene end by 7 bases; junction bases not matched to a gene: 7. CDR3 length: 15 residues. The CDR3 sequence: CASSLRGTVNSPLHF. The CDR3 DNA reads TGTGCCAGCAGCCTCCGGGGGACAGTAAATTCACCCCTCCACTTT.

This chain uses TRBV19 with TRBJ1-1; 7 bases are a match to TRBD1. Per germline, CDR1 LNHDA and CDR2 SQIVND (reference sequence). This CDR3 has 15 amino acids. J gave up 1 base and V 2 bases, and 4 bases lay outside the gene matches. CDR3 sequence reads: CASSIYWTGNTEAFF. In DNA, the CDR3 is TGTGCCAGTAGTATATATTGGACAGGGAACACTGAAGCTTTCTTT.

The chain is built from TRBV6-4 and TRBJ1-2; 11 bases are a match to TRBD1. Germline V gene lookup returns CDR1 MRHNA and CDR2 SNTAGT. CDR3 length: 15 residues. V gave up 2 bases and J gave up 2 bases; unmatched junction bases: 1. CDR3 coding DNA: TGTGCCAGCAGTGACCGGACAGGGGGCAACTATGGCTACACCTTC. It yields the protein CASSDRTGGNYGYTF.

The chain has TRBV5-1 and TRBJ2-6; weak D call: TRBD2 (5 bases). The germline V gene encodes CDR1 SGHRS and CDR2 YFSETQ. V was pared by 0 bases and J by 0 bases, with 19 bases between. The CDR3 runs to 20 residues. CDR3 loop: CASSLGIAGQVGSGANVLTF. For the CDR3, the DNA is TGCGCCAGCAGCTTGGGCATCGCGGGCCAGGTGGGCTCTGGGGCCAACGTCCTGACTTTC.

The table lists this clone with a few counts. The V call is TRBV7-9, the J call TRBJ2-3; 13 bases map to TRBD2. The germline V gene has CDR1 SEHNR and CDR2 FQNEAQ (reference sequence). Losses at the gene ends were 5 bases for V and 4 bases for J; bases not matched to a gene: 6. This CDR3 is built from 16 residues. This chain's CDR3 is CASSPGTSGVSDTQYF. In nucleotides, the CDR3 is TGTGCCAGCAGCCCAGGGACTAGCGGGGTTTCAGATACGCAGTATTTT. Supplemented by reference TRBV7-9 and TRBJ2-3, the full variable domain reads DTGVSQNPRHKITKRGQNVTFRCDPISEHNRLYWYRQTLGQGPEFLTYFQNEAQLEKSRLLSDRFSAERPKGSFSTLEIQRTEQGDSAMYLCASSPGTSGVSDTQYFGPGTRLTVL.

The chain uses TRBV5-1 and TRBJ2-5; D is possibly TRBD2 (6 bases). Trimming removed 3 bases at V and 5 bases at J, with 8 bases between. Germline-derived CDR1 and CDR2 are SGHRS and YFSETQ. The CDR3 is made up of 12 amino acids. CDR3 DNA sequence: TGCGCCAGCAGCTGGGACTCCGAGACCCAGTACTTC. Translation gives CASSWDSETQYF.

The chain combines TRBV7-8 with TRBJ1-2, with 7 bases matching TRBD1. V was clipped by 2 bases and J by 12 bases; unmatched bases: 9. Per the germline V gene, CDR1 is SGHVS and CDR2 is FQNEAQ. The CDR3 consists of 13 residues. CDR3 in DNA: TGTGCCAGCAGCTTATTCGGGACAGATGTAAACACCTTC. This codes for CASSLFGTDVNTF.

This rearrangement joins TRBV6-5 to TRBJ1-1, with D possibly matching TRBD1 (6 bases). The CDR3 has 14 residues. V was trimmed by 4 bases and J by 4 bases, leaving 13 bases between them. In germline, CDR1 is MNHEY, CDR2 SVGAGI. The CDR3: CASSFQQGVTEAFF. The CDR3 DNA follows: TGTGCCAGCAGTTTCCAACAGGGCGTCACTGAAGCTTTCTTT.

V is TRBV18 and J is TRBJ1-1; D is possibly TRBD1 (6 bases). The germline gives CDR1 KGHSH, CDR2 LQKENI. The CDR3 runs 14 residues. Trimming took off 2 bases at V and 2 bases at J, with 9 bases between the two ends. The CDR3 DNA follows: TGTGCCAGCTCACCATGGACAGTAAACACTGAAGCTTTCTTT. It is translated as CASSPWTVNTEAFF. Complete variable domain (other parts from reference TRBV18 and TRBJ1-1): NAGVMQNPRHLVRRRGQEARLRCSPMKGHSHVYWYRQLPEEGLKFMVYLQKENIIDESGMPKERFSAEFPKEGPSILRIQQVVRGDSAAYFCASSPWTVNTEAFFGQGTRLTVV.

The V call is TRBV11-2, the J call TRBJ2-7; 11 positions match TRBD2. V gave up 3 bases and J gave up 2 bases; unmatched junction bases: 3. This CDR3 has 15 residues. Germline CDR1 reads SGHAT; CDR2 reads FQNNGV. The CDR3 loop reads CASSLGTSGTYEQYF. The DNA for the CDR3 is TGTGCCAGCAGCTTGGGGACTAGCGGAACCTACGAGCAGTACTTC.

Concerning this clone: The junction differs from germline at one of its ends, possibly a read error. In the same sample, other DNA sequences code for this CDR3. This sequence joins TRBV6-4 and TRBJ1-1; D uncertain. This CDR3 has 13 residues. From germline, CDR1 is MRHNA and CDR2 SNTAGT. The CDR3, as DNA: TGCGCCAGCAGTGCGCGAGCGAACACTGAAGCTTTCTTT. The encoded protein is CASSARANTEAFF.

The CDR3 bases are TGTGCCAGCAGTGAAGTATGGGGGGTGGAGACCCAGTACTTC. Translated, it gives CASSEVWGVETQYF. The genes are TRBV2 and TRBJ2-5; D might be TRBD2 (6 bases). V was trimmed by 1 base and J by 5 bases, leaving 11 bases between them. Germline-derived CDR1 and CDR2 are SNHLY and FYNNEI. The CDR3 length is 14 residues.

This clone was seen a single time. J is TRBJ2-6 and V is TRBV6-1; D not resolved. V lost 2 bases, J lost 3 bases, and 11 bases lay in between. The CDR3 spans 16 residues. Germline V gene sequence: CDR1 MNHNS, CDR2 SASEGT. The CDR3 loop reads CASSERKAGGANVLTF. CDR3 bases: TGTGCCAGCAGTGAAAGGAAGGCAGGTGGGGCCAACGTCCTGACTTTC.

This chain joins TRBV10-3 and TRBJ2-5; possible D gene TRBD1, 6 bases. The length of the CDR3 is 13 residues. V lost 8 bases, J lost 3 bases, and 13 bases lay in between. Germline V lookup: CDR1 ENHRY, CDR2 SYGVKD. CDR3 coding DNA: TGTGCCATCCGACAGGACCCCGAAGAGACCCAGTACTTC. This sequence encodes CAIRQDPEETQYF.

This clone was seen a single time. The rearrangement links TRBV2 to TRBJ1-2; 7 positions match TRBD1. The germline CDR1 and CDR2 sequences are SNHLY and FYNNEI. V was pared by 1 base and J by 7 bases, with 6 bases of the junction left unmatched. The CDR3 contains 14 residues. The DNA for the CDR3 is TGTGCCAGCAGTGAAGAAGGGACAGAGTCTGGCTACACCTTC. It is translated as CASSEEGTESGYTF. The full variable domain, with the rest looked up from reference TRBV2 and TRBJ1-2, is EPEVTQTPSHQVTQMGQEVILRCVPISNHLYFYWYRQILGQKVEFLVSFYNNEISEKSEIFDDQFSVERPDGSNFTLKIRSTKLEDSAMYFCASSEEGTESGYTFGSGTRLTVV.